Only a few counts were recorded for the clone carrying this TCR beta chain. Antigen unknown. The length of the CDR3 is 14 residues. V was pared by 4 bases and J by 3 bases, with 14 bases between. Germline values: CDR1 SGDLS, CDR2 YYNGEE. Deep TCR-beta sequencing used DNA from uncultured naive and memory CD4+ T cells. The protocol was immunoSEQ multiplex PCR, while the TCRdb copy is restricted to in-frame clones and leaves out a portion. This table has approximately 37,000 clones, roughly 88% appearing once. This specimen comes from a study of CD4 T cells in relation to SARS-CoV-2 and coronaviruses. The wider study: The restricting HLA molecule for shared crossreactive spike epitopes was mapped. General study points: Crossreactive clones expanded significantly less to SARS-CoV-2 than monoreactive clones. Crossreactivity was assessed only for spike protein, not other viral proteins.

The sample taken for sequencing was memory CD4+ T cells from PBMCs. This chain uses TRBV9 with TRBJ2-7; unclear D gene. The TCR sequence derives from an adult with COVID-19. CDR3 in amino acids: CASSPDPLSYEQYF. Written as DNA, the CDR3 is TGTGCCAGCAGCCCAGATCCTCTGAGCTACGAGCAGTACTTC. Looking up the rest from reference TRBV9 and TRBJ2-7 gives the full variable domain: DSGVTQTPKHLITATGQRVTLRCSPRSGDLSVYWYQQSLDQGLQFLIQYYNGEERAKGNILERFSAQQFPDLHSELNLSSLELGDSALYFCASSPDPLSYEQYFGPGTRLTVT.